These 18 T cell receptor beta chains share one sample of origin, sequenced in a study of patients and donors after allogeneic stem cell transplantation. TCRdb itself ran the RT-PCR reads through MiXCR, one entry per CDR3 protein. The top ten clones hold 11% of a sample with around 200,000 distinct CDR3 sequences, over 30% of them seen once. The sample comprised blood, either unsorted or a sorted T cell fraction (not recorded which). The receptors were sampled from a human donor who was either an allogeneic HSCT recipient or a stem cell or donor lymphocyte infusion donor (not recorded which). It is not recorded whose cells these are; they may come from a transplant donor.

This clonotype was observed a few times. This chain links TRBV5-1 with TRBJ1-1, with D perhaps matching TRBD1 (5 bases). Germline CDR1 is SGHRS and CDR2 is YFSETQ. The germline V and J ends were trimmed by 4 bases and 0 bases, with 10 bases remaining between them. The CDR3 loop spans 14 amino acids. The CDR3 DNA follows: TGCGCCAGCAGCCTCCGACAGCTGAACACTGAAGCTTTCTTT. Its protein product is CASSLRQLNTEAFF.

The chain couples TRBV2 to TRBJ1-4; TRBD1 aligns across 7 bases. The length of the CDR3 is 15 residues. Trimming cost V 6 bases and J 5 bases; bases outside gene matches: 9. Germline CDR1 is SNHLY and CDR2 is FYNNEI. DNA of the CDR3: TGTGCCAGCAGCGAACAGGGGTTTGGGAATGAAAAACTGTTTTTT. This sequence encodes CASSEQGFGNEKLFF. Full variable domain (remainder filled in from reference TRBV2 and TRBJ1-4): EPEVTQTPSHQVTQMGQEVILRCVPISNHLYFYWYRQILGQKVEFLVSFYNNEISEKSEIFDDQFSVERPDGSNFTLKIRSTKLEDSAMYFCASSEQGFGNEKLFFGSGTQLSVL.

This clonotype showed up just once. J is TRBJ2-7 and V is TRBV20-1, with TRBD1 matching over 7 bases. Germline V gives CDR1 DFQATT, CDR2 SNEGSKA (reference sequence). V gave up 5 bases and J gave up 2 bases; unmatched junction bases: 6. The CDR3 is 13 residues long. CDR3 in DNA: TGCAGTGCTTCCGACAGGGCCCCCTACGAGCAGTACTTC. This codes for CSASDRAPYEQYF.

In its sample, this clonotype was seen a few times. V and J are TRBV12-3 or TRBV12-4 and TRBJ1-1; TRBD1 agrees at 7 bases. The CDR3 totals 13 residues. The ends lost 6 bases at V and 3 bases at J; junction bases unmatched: 4. Written as DNA, the CDR3 is TGTGCCAGCAGCCCGGGACAGTACACTGAAGCTTTCTTT. Amino acid sequence: CASSPGQYTEAFF.

This clonotype was observed once. The chain recombines TRBV5-5 with TRBJ2-2; possibly TRBD1 for D (6 bases). Germline-derived CDR1 and CDR2 are SGHKS and YYEKEE (reference sequence). The V and J ends lost 0 bases and 5 bases respectively, with 11 bases between them. CDR3 size: 15 residues. The CDR3 protein is CASSLAQGRTGELFF. The CDR3 DNA is TGTGCCAGCAGCTTGGCACAGGGTCGAACCGGGGAGCTGTTTTTT.

This chain connects TRBV15 to TRBJ2-7, with 8 bases that match TRBD2. CDR3 length: 16 residues. The germline V gene has CDR1 LNHNV and CDR2 YYDKDF (reference sequence). V was pared by 1 base and J by 7 bases, with 12 bases of the junction left unmatched. CDR3 sequence: CATSRGLATNLGEQYF. The CDR3 DNA is TGTGCCACCAGCAGAGGACTAGCGACAAACCTGGGGGAGCAGTACTTC.

V and J are TRBV2 and TRBJ2-5; 12 bases are shared with TRBD2. The CDR3 is 16 amino acids. Germline V gene lookup returns CDR1 SNHLY and CDR2 FYNNEI. V shed 6 bases and J 2 bases; nucleotides not matched to a gene: 7. CDR3 bases: TGTGCCAGCAGGGTCAGACTAGCGGGGGATCAAGAGACCCAGTACTTC. Amino acid sequence: CASRVRLAGDQETQYF.

The gene calls are TRBV12-3 or TRBV12-4 and TRBJ2-2; 8 bases are shared with TRBD2. The CDR3 extends over 19 amino acids. V gave up 6 bases and J gave up 0 bases; unmatched junction bases: 15. CDR3 nucleotide sequence: TGTGCCAGCAGCTTTATTCTGGCGGGGGGATCCGCGAACACCGGGGAGCTGTTTTTT. Translated, it gives CASSFILAGGSANTGELFF.

This clonotype was seen more than once but under ten times. The CDR3 is CASRGGQTLNTEAFF. CDR3 DNA: TGTGCCAGCCGGGGCGGACAGACTTTGAACACTGAAGCTTTCTTT. The chain has TRBV12-3 or TRBV12-4 and TRBJ1-1, with D tentatively TRBD1 (6 bases). CDR3 length equals 15 residues. V was cut by 8 bases and J by 0 bases, with 16 bases left in between.

The V gene is TRBV18, the J gene TRBJ1-5; D gene ambiguous. Trimming shortened V by 2 bases and J by 8 bases, and 10 bases separated the two germline ends. The CDR3 has 13 amino acids. Germline lookup yields CDR1 KGHSH and CDR2 LQKENI. The DNA for the CDR3 is TGTGCCAGCTCACCAAACTCTGGCGAGCCCCAGCATTTT. It is translated as CASSPNSGEPQHF. Using reference TRBV18 and TRBJ1-5 for the parts outside the CDR3, the full variable domain is NAGVMQNPRHLVRRRGQEARLRCSPMKGHSHVYWYRQLPEEGLKFMVYLQKENIIDESGMPKERFSAEFPKEGPSILRIQQVVRGDSAAYFCASSPNSGEPQHFGDGTRLSIL.

The chain carries TRBV6-2 or TRBV6-3 and TRBJ1-6; D unresolved. The CDR3 totals 13 residues. Germline V CDR1 and CDR2: MNHEY, SVGEGT. V lost 7 bases, J lost 7 bases, and 11 bases lay in between. CDR3 loop: CASTGRQNSPLHF. The CDR3 DNA is TGTGCCAGCACCGGGAGGCAGAATTCACCCCTCCACTTT.

The chain joins TRBV7-6 to TRBJ1-4; perhaps TRBD1 as D (5 bases). Germline CDR1 SGHVS, CDR2 FNYEAQ. Trimming took 5 bases from V and 8 from J, leaving 15 bases between them. The CDR3 runs 14 residues. CDR3 nucleotides: TGTGCCAGCAGCCCGGCGGGGGTCGGGGAAAAACTGTTTTTT. This codes for CASSPAGVGEKLFF.

V and J are TRBV12-3 or TRBV12-4 and TRBJ1-2; no clear D. The germline V and J ends were trimmed by 5 bases and 8 bases, with 15 bases remaining between them. This CDR3 spans 13 amino acids. The CDR3 DNA sequence: TGTGCCAGCAGTCCGACCCCTACGACGGGCTACACCTTC. Translating gives CASSPTPTTGYTF.

This clonotype turned up a few times. The rearrangement uses TRBV5-1 and TRBJ1-6, with D unresolved. CDR3 length: 16 residues. Trimming took 1 base from V and 4 from J, leaving 12 bases between them. Germline V gives CDR1 SGHRS, CDR2 YFSETQ. CDR3 in amino acids: CASSLTDVAYNSPLHF. The CDR3, as DNA: TGCGCCAGCAGCTTGACAGACGTTGCGTATAATTCACCCCTCCACTTT.

This clonotype was found a few times. The genes are TRBV29-1 and TRBJ1-1, with TRBD1 identical over 8 bases. V was pared by 7 bases and J by 4 bases, with 5 bases of the junction left unmatched. The CDR3 runs to 12 residues. The germline CDR1 and CDR2 sequences are SQVTM and ANQGSEA. The CDR3 region is CSASDRGTEAFF. The CDR3 DNA is TGCAGCGCTAGTGACAGGGGCACTGAAGCTTTCTTT.

This chain links TRBV7-9 with TRBJ1-2, with TRBD1 matching over 10 bases. The J segment lost 0 bases and the V segment lost 3 bases, leaving 4 bases of the junction unmatched. From germline, CDR1 is SEHNR and CDR2 FQNEAQ (reference sequence). The CDR3 totals 16 residues. In DNA, the CDR3 is TGTGCCAGCAGCTTTGACAGGGGGCTCTCTAACTATGGCTACACCTTC. This translates into CASSFDRGLSNYGYTF.

There are a few counts of this clonotype. CDR3 DNA: TGTGCCAGCAGCTTGGGGACAGGGAGACATGGCTACACCTTC. Amino acids: CASSLGTGRHGYTF. The chain is built from TRBV7-9 and TRBJ1-2; 9 bases are shared with TRBD1. There are 14 residues in the CDR3. The J segment lost 6 bases and the V segment lost 3 bases, leaving 5 bases of the junction unmatched. Germline V gene sequence: CDR1 SEHNR, CDR2 FQNEAQ (reference sequence).

The chain links TRBV2 to TRBJ1-6; D gene ambiguous. This CDR3 comprises 11 residues. V lost 3 bases and J lost 9, with 3 bases in between. The germline V gene encodes CDR1 SNHLY and CDR2 FYNNEI. The CDR3 DNA is TGTGCCAGCAGTGACAGTTCACCCCTCCACTTT. Translated, it gives CASSDSSPLHF. The full variable domain, rest sourced from reference TRBV2 and TRBJ1-6, is EPEVTQTPSHQVTQMGQEVILRCVPISNHLYFYWYRQILGQKVEFLVSFYNNEISEKSEIFDDQFSVERPDGSNFTLKIRSTKLEDSAMYFCASSDSSPLHFGNGTRLTVT.